This T cell receptor beta chain was observed in a study of monozygotic twins with inflammatory bowel disease. Study-wide findings and caveats: No one strong IBD-associated signal or clonotype was supported. Patient repertoire variability may have increased through differing immunosuppressive treatments. Patients with IBD had less TCRbeta diversity (inverse Simpson) than their healthy co-twins.

Using the 5' RACE reads, TCRdb records one entry per CDR3 protein without DNA. The sample totals some 150,000 distinct CDR3 sequences. As concerns this clonotype: Its antigen is not known.

This clonotype originated in a human donor with ulcerative colitis or Crohn's disease, or a healthy co-twin of an affected twin (not recorded which). Material: blood.

The CDR3 is CAISAIPGSIGDF. The gene calls are TRBV10-3 and TRBJ2-4; TCRdb outputs TRBD1, but without DNA this stays unchecked. The CDR3 is 13 residues long. The V gene's germline CDR1 is ENHRY and CDR2 SYGVKD.